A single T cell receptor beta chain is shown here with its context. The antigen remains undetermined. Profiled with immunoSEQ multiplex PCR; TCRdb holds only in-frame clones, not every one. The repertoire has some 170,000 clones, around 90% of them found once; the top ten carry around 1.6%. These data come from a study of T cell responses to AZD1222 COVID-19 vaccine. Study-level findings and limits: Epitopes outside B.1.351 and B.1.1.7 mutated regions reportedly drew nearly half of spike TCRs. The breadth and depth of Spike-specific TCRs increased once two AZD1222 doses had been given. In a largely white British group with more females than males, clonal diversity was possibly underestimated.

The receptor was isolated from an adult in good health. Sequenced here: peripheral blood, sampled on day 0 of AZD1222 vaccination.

In DNA form, the CDR3 reads TGTGCCAGCAGTTCCGGACAGTTTCAAGGAACCCTCCACTTT. Amino acid sequence: CASSSGQFQGTLHF. The V and J genes are TRBV28 and TRBJ1-6, with a tentative D call TRBD1 (6 bases). V was pared by 4 bases and J by 14 bases, with 18 bases between. The CDR3 totals 14 residues. Germline V gives CDR1 MDHEN, CDR2 SYDVKM.